The rows below give T cell receptor beta chains drawn from one sample of a study of blood T cell repertoires in COVID-19. Clones were read by immunoSEQ multiplex PCR, and TCRdb kept only the in-frame ones, dropping some. The data show under 60,000 clones, approximately 91% seen once. Sample: peripheral blood. Receptors were obtained from a man aged 50 to 59 with acute or convalescent COVID-19. CDR3s include the opening cysteine and the closing phenylalanine or tryptophan. D genes are given only for firm matches. Not all rows give a size; the values are once, few, many and, for expanded clones, a class.

v_gene: TRBV7-9; d_gene: NA; abundance: NA; j_gene: TRBJ2-6; CDR3aa: CASSSARASGDSGANVLTF; CDR3nt: TGTGCCAGCAGCTCTGCCCGGGCAAGCGGAGACTCTGGGGCCAACGTCCTGACTTTC
v_gene: TRBV7-6; d_gene: TRBD1; abundance: NA; j_gene: TRBJ1-3; CDR3aa: CASSLIDRGPGNTIYF; CDR3nt: TGTGCCAGCAGCTTAATCGACAGGGGGCCTGGAAACACCATATATTTT
v_gene: TRBV6-2/TRBV6-3; d_gene: TRBD2; abundance: NA; j_gene: TRBJ2-3; CDR3aa: CASSYPGLAGATDTQYF; CDR3nt: TGTGCCAGCAGTTACCCTGGACTAGCGGGAGCCACAGATACGCAGTATTTT
v_gene: TRBV7-2; d_gene: TRBD1; abundance: NA; j_gene: TRBJ2-5; CDR3aa: CASSSFRDREYF; CDR3nt: TGTGCCAGCAGCTCTTTCCGGGACAGGGAGTACTTC
v_gene: TRBV12-3/TRBV12-4; d_gene: NA; abundance: NA; j_gene: TRBJ1-2; CDR3aa: CASRFREDYGYTF; CDR3nt: TGTGCCAGCAGATTCAGGGAGGACTATGGCTACACCTTC
v_gene: TRBV6-2/TRBV6-3; d_gene: NA; abundance: NA; j_gene: TRBJ1-1; CDR3aa: CASSSTWTGTEAFF; CDR3nt: TGTGCCAGCAGCTCTACCTGGACTGGCACTGAAGCTTTCTTT
v_gene: TRBV19; d_gene: TRBD2; abundance: NA; j_gene: TRBJ2-2; CDR3aa: CASSTRGTSYTGELFF; CDR3nt: TGTGCCAGTAGTACTAGGGGGACTAGCTATACCGGGGAGCTGTTTTTT
v_gene: TRBV11-2; d_gene: TRBD2; abundance: NA; j_gene: TRBJ2-1; CDR3aa: CASSSGLADYNEQFF; CDR3nt: TGTGCCAGCAGCTCCGGACTAGCGGATTACAATGAGCAGTTCTTC
v_gene: TRBV10-2; d_gene: TRBD2; abundance: NA; j_gene: TRBJ2-7; CDR3aa: CASTGRGGAYEQYF; CDR3nt: TGCGCCAGCACGGGTAGGGGAGGGGCATACGAGCAGTACTTC
v_gene: TRBV30; d_gene: TRBD1; abundance: NA; j_gene: TRBJ2-7; CDR3aa: CAWIGMPSLGQGEYEQYF; CDR3nt: TGTGCCTGGATTGGTATGCCAAGTTTGGGACAGGGAGAATACGAGCAGTACTTC
v_gene: TRBV6-2/TRBV6-3; d_gene: TRBD1; abundance: NA; j_gene: TRBJ1-1; CDR3aa: CASSTTGGSGAFF; CDR3nt: TGTGCCAGCAGCACCACAGGGGGCTCTGGAGCTTTCTTT
v_gene: TRBV5-1; d_gene: TRBD1; abundance: NA; j_gene: TRBJ2-7; CDR3aa: CASSLHEGQIYEQYF; CDR3nt: TGCGCCAGCAGCTTGCATGAGGGACAGATCTACGAGCAGTACTTC
v_gene: TRBV12-3/TRBV12-4; d_gene: NA; abundance: NA; j_gene: TRBJ2-1; CDR3aa: CASSLELTEQFF; CDR3nt: TGTGCCAGCAGTTTAGAGTTAACAGAGCAGTTCTTC
v_gene: TRBV9; d_gene: NA; abundance: once; j_gene: TRBJ2-4; CDR3aa: CASSVGGSAIQYF; CDR3nt: TGTGCCAGCAGCGTAGGCGGTTCAGCCATTCAGTACTTC
v_gene: TRBV5-4; d_gene: TRBD1; abundance: NA; j_gene: TRBJ2-2; CDR3aa: CASSFETGGTGELFF; CDR3nt: TGTGCCAGCAGCTTTGAGACAGGGGGCACCGGGGAGCTGTTTTTT
v_gene: TRBV7-9; d_gene: NA; abundance: NA; j_gene: TRBJ2-7; CDR3aa: CASSLRGETGYEQYF; CDR3nt: TGTGCCAGCAGCTTAAGGGGCGAAACCGGTTACGAGCAGTACTTC
v_gene: TRBV10-3; d_gene: NA; abundance: NA; j_gene: TRBJ1-4; CDR3aa: CATSISDEKLFF; CDR3nt: TGTGCCACCTCAATTTCGGATGAAAAACTGTTTTTT
v_gene: TRBV7-7; d_gene: TRBD1; abundance: NA; j_gene: TRBJ2-2; CDR3aa: CASSPTGGTGELFF; CDR3nt: TGTGCCAGCAGCCCGACAGGGGGCACCGGGGAGCTGTTTTTT
v_gene: TRBV7-6; d_gene: TRBD2; abundance: NA; j_gene: TRBJ2-5; CDR3aa: CASSLAGLAGVKETQYF; CDR3nt: TGTGCCAGCAGCTTAGCGGGACTAGCGGGAGTAAAGGAGACCCAGTACTTC
v_gene: TRBV12-5; d_gene: NA; abundance: NA; j_gene: TRBJ1-1; CDR3aa: CASGSTEAFF; CDR3nt: TGTGCTAGTGGGAGCACTGAAGCTTTCTTT
v_gene: TRBV4-1; d_gene: NA; abundance: NA; j_gene: TRBJ2-5; CDR3aa: CASSRMLVHQETQYF; CDR3nt: TGCGCCAGCAGCCGGATGCTAGTTCACCAAGAGACCCAGTACTTC